The subject of this entry is one T cell receptor beta chain. Its antigen is as yet unknown. The data belong to a study of Graves' ophthalmopathy and Graves' hyperthyroidism. The diagnostic workup employed clinical symptoms, serum thyroxine, TRAb, thyroid ultrasound and orbital computed tomography. The TCR beta CDR3 regions underwent amplification from RNA transcripts. HTBI-primed RT-PCR formed the first round, and a multiplex PCR formed the second. Using its own MiXCR run on the multiplex PCR reads, TCRdb lists one record per CDR3 protein. The data contain 200,000 to 300,000 distinct CDR3 sequences, 45% to 55% of them singletons. The CDR3 is 15 amino acids. The germline gives CDR1 SGHTS, CDR2 YDEGEE. V gave up 5 bases and J gave up 4 bases; unmatched junction bases: 12. Study conclusions and caveats: At 65% to 71% sensitivity and 72.22% specificity, the model predicted progression of the ophthalmopathy.

The rearrangement uses TRBV5-8 and TRBJ2-7, with 7 positions matching TRBD1. Sample: peripheral blood. This receptor was taken from an adult man with Graves' ophthalmopathy. CDR3 nucleotide sequence: TGTGCCAGCAGTACCGGGACAGCGGCCCGATACGAGCAGTACTTC. Translating gives CASSTGTAARYEQYF.